The subject of this entry is one T cell receptor beta chain. Its antigen is unidentified. The germline V and J ends were trimmed by 5 bases and 4 bases, with 20 bases remaining between them. The CDR3 has 17 amino acids. Germline CDR1 SGHAT, CDR2 FQDESV (reference sequence). This sample stems from a study of T-cell reconstitution after alpha-beta-depleted transplantation in children. Unique molecular identifiers were used in preparing the TCRbeta library. TCRdb passed the PCR reads through MiXCR, listing each CDR3 protein once. The table has about 980,000 distinct CDR3 sequences, roughly 29% seen once. Findings and caveats of the study: At the one-year point after transplant, T-cell counts and TCRbeta diversity were found to come mostly from T cells that had been newly produced. Surviving recipient T cells and thymic progenitors produced the high day-60 TCRbeta diversity seen in some patients.

This TCR was recovered from a boy under two years old who had a stem cell transplant for SCID, so the T cells may come from the graft donor. The J gene is TRBJ2-2, the V gene TRBV11-1, with D perhaps TRBD1 or TRBD2 (5 bases each). The input for sequencing was PBMCs, mostly from graft donor cells, taken 360 days after TCRalphabeta/CD19-depleted stem cell transplant. The CDR3: CASSPTSGTLTTGELFF. The CDR3 DNA is TGTGCCAGCAGCCCCACCTCCGGGACGCTTACCACCGGGGAGCTGTTTTTT.